The sequence of this TCR beta chain was determined in a study of cytomegalovirus exposure and HLA in healthy donors. Overall study findings and caveats: Among immune exposure information, only CMV serostatus was available. TCR beta sequences numbering more than 15,000 were associated with HLA alleles at 0.05 false discovery rate in a later analysis. Some TCR beta chains (164 of them) were listed as cytomegalovirus-associated. For most TCR beta V segments, an earlier analysis put the productive rate at about 90% or about 30% of the time.

This CDR3 is 15 amino acids long. The V end lost 2 bases, the J end lost 6 bases, and 13 bases lay between the germline ends. Germline values: CDR1 MDHEN, CDR2 SYDVKM. PCR employed 60 Vbeta and 13 Jbeta primers. Profiling relied on immunoSEQ multiplex PCR, and the TCRdb table lists in-frame clones only, not all of them. In the table there are 170,000 or so clones, 60% to 85% of which are singletons. Concerning this clone itself: Its antigen is currently unknown.

The TCR comes from a woman in her 50s in good health and CMV-seropositive. The rearrangement uses TRBV28 and TRBJ1-4; no clear D gene. Sequencing was performed on PBMCs. This CDR3 reads CASSLGGRMDEKLFF. The DNA of the CDR3 is TGTGCCAGCAGTTTAGGAGGGAGGATGGATGAAAAACTGTTTTTT.